This T cell receptor beta chain was obtained from a study of blood T cell repertoires in COVID-19. Whole-study context: Acute and convalescent COVID-19 samples came from the United States, Italy and Spain. PBMCs, B-cell-depleted T cells, or T cells were the source of the cDNA or gDNA that made up the material.

J gave up 8 bases and V 1 base, and 5 bases lay outside the gene matches. The CDR3 consists of 14 residues. The germline V gene encodes CDR1 MGHRA and CDR2 YSYEKL. Authors' data handling: Reference gene primer amplification in the assay estimated nucleated cell counts. Profiled with immunoSEQ multiplex PCR; TCRdb holds only in-frame clones, not every one. V and J calls and clone size follow that table, whereas D and trimming were derived from the DNA. The sample holds around 280,000 clones, about 88% seen once. Enrolment of Seattle patients took place during active infection, and they were followed longitudinally.

The TCR sequence derives from a woman aged 30 to 39 with COVID-19, enrolled during active disease. V usage is TRBV4-1 and J usage is TRBJ1-2, with 9 bases lining up with TRBD1. Input material: peripheral blood. DNA for the CDR3: TGCGCCAGCAGCCAAGTACTTACAGGGGGCGGCTACACCTTC. Its protein is CASSQVLTGGGYTF.